The text below deals with one T cell receptor (beta chain). Its target is not known. This entry is derived from a study of OX40 agonist ivuxolimab in advanced cancers. Sequencing used immunoSEQ multiplex PCR; TCRdb keeps in-frame clones, though not all of them. The table lists 82,000 or so clones, more than 80% of them singletons, with 2% to 2.5% in the top ten. General study findings and limits: The work left the antigen specificity of expanded peripheral T cells undetermined.

Trimming took 2 bases from V and 15 from J; bases not matched to a gene: 7. This CDR3 has 15 residues. CDR1 MNHNS and CDR2 SASEGT come from the germline V gene. V is TRBV6-1 and J is TRBJ2-1, with 16 bases fitting TRBD2. This specimen was CD4+ or CD8+ T cells sorted from blood, taken in a trial of the OX40 agonist ivuxolimab. This TCR was sampled from an adult with an advanced solid tumor such as melanoma, head and neck, liver or kidney cancer. The chain's CDR3 is CASSEMGLAGGHWFF. CDR3 DNA sequence: TGTGCCAGCAGTGAAATGGGACTAGCGGGGGGGCATTGGTTCTTC.